The T cell receptor beta chain under discussion was sequenced for a study of blood T cell repertoires in COVID-19. As for the study in general: Both acute and convalescent COVID-19 samples were obtained from the United States, Italy and Spain. Sources were T cells, B-cell-depleted T cells, or PBMCs; the material itself was cDNA or gDNA.

As processed by the authors: Scientists estimated how many nucleated cells there were by amplifying reference gene primers. The protocol was immunoSEQ multiplex PCR, while the TCRdb copy is restricted to in-frame clones and leaves out a portion. V and J calls and clone size are copied from that table; D and trimming were computed from the DNA. The sample carries some 200,000 clones, approximately 86% recorded once. Germline CDR1 and CDR2: SGHTA and FQGNSA. The CDR3 is 15 residues long. Between the trimmed V and J ends, which lost 5 bases and 4 bases, there was a span of 18 bases. Sequences were obtained from peripheral blood. This sequence originates from a man in his late teens or twenties with active or convalescent COVID-19. The V gene is TRBV7-2, the J gene TRBJ2-7; D may be TRBD1 (6 bases). The CDR3 reads CASSLGTSVRYEQYF. The CDR3 nucleotides are TGTGCCAGCAGCCTCGGGACATCCGTCCGTTACGAGCAGTACTTC.